This T cell receptor (beta chain) was sequenced during a study of OX40 agonist ivuxolimab in advanced cancers. Study background: Every 2 weeks, patients got intravenous ivuxolimab at one of six dose levels (0.01-10 mg/kg).

Clones were read by immunoSEQ multiplex PCR, and TCRdb kept only the in-frame ones, dropping some. The repertoire holds approximately 77,000 clones, with approximately 92% as singletons. Germline V gives CDR1 SGHKS, CDR2 YYEKEE (reference sequence). V lost 4 bases, J lost 0 bases, and 14 bases lay in between. This CDR3 region has 16 residues. The receptor comes from an adult with an advanced solid tumor such as melanoma, head and neck, liver or kidney cancer. The J gene is TRBJ1-3, the V gene TRBV5-5; TRBD1 might be the D (5 bases). The sequencing here drew on CD4+ or CD8+ T cells sorted from blood, taken in a trial of the OX40 agonist ivuxolimab. The CDR3, as DNA: TGTGCCAGCAGCGCCTGGGGACCGAGCTCTGGAAACACCATATATTTT. This sequence encodes CASSAWGPSSGNTIYF.